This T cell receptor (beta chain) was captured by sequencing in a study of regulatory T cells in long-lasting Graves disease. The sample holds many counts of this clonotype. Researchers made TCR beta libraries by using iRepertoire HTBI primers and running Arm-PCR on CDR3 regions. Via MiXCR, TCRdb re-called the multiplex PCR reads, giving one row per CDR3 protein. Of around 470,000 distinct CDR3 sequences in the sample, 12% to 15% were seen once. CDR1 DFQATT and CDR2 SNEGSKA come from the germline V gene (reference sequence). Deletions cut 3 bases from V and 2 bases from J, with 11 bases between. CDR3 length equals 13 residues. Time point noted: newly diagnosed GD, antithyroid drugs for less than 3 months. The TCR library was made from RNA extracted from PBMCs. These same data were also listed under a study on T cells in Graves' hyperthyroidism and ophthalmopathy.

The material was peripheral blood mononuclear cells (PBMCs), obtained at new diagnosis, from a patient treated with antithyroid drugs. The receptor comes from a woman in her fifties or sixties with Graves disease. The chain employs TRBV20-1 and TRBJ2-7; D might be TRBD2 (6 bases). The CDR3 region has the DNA TGCAGTGCTAGTTTCGGGAGTGCCTACGAGCAGTACTTC. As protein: CSASFGSAYEQYF.